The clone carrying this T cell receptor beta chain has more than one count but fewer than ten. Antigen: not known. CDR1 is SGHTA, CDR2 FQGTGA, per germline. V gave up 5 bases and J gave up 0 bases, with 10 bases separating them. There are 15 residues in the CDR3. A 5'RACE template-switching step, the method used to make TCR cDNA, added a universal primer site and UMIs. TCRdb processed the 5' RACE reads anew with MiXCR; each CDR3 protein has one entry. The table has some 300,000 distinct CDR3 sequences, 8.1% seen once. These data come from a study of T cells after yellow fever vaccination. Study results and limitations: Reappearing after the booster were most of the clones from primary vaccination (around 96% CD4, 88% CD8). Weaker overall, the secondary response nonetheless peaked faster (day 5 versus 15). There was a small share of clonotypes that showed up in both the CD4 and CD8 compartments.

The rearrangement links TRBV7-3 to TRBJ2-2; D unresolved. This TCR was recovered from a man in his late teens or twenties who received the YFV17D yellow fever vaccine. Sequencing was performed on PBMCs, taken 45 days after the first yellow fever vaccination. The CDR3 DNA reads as TGTGCCAGCAGCGTATCCGGGTCGAACACCGGGGAGCTGTTTTTT. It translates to CASSVSGSNTGELFF.